This T cell receptor (beta chain) was captured by sequencing in a study of T cell changes during pregnancy in multiple sclerosis. This clone appeared a single time. Method: immunoSEQ multiplex PCR; TCRdb's copy keeps in-frame clones and lacks some. The table lists under 95,000 clones, 93% of them singletons. Per germline, CDR1 ENHRY and CDR2 SYGVKD. V lost 4 bases, J lost 3 bases, and 10 bases lay in between. CDR3 length: 14 residues. The sample was peripheral blood, taken in the second trimester of pregnancy. This sequence originates from a female donor in good health, enrolled as a control in a pregnancy study. This chain links TRBV10-3 with TRBJ2-1; D is possibly TRBD1 (7 bases). The CDR3 DNA reads as TGTGCCATCAGTGGCGGGACAGTCTACAATGAGCAGTTCTTC. It specifies CAISGGTVYNEQFF.